This TCR beta chain emerged from a study of metastatic and nonmetastatic thyroid tumors. Study summary: The study looked at repertoires side by side in blood and in tumor or nodule tissue from malignant and benign thyroid patients.

No treatment had been given to any patient before thyroid surgery. The trim removed 6 bases at V and 2 bases at J, leaving 4 bases unmatched. The germline gives CDR1 DFQATT, CDR2 SNEGSKA (reference sequence). CDR3 size: 14 residues. MiXCR reprocessed the PCR reads for TCRdb. The repertoire holds over 15,000 clones, with approximately 13% as singletons. This clone was counted at least ten times. This sequence was found in a female donor with papillary thyroid cancer or a benign thyroid nodule (not recorded which). Some clones in this sample may be carry-over from other donors' samples. Sequencing used tumor tissue. This chain joins TRBV20-1 and TRBJ2-2, with 9 bases aligning to TRBD1. DNA of the CDR3: TGCAGTGCGAGGACAGGGGCTAACACCGGGGAGCTGTTTTTT. It specifies CSARTGANTGELFF.